This T cell receptor beta chain was found in a study of early T cells in non-severe SARS-CoV-2 infection (dated by TCRdb to 2020 to 2022). In the study overall: Bulk RNA from unsorted whole blood was used for TCR sequencing, so alpha and beta chains could not be paired. Paper-wide results and their limitations: VDJdb matching was skewed toward anti-spike CD8 responses and likely underestimated virus-specific expansions by missing private and CD4 specificities.

The study was a case-control design nested within a healthcare worker cohort in London, UK, with weekly nasopharyngeal swab PCR tests and blood sampling. Healthcare workers were recruited between 23 and 31 March 2020, during the week of the UK lockdown, and were followed weekly for up to roughly 15 weeks. Receptor libraries were prepared by 5' RACE. Instrument used: NextSeq 500. The TCR library protocol attached unique molecular identifiers to individual cDNA molecules to correct for sequencing error and PCR bias. Both TCR alpha and beta chains were sequenced, and tight co-correlation was observed between alpha and beta sequence abundances in each sample. The authors processed their data as follows. Decombinator V4 was used to annotate TCR sequences for V gene, J gene and CDR3. TCRs were defined as expanded if a significant change between any two time points was detected under a Poisson model with p below 0.0001. TCR abundances were normalised to the total number of TCRs sequenced per sample and expressed as counts per million. VDJdb, accessed 1 November 2021, was searched for CMV, EBV and SARS-CoV-2 annotated TCRs, with TCRs annotated for multiple antigens excluded. TCRdb ran its own pipeline on the public reads, namely fastp trimming at Q25 and MiXCR clone calling, and kept in-frame beta chains. Every entry covers one CDR3 protein and lists the most common genes and DNA from its rows. These V and J calls originate from TCRdb's pipeline instead of the authors' own analysis. The sample table records around 50,000 distinct CDR3 sequences; 6.2% of these occur just once. The ten top clones hold 3% to 4.5% of the sample.

As regards this clonotype: The target of this receptor is not known. Base quality data are lacking; no much larger clone is found one base away.

The receptor's source is an adult who was a healthcare worker with PCR-confirmed SARS-CoV-2 infection or an uninfected control (not recorded which). The sequenced material came from whole blood.

The DNA reads as follows: TGTGCCAGCAGTTTTACATCTTGGGAGACCCAGTACTTC. Its protein is CASSFTSWETQYF. Recombination connected TRBV27 to TRBJ2-5; the D segment cannot be called with confidence. V sheds 3 bases and J sheds 5 bases, leaving 10 bases between their ends. The CDR3 has 13 amino acids, counting the end cysteine and phenylalanine. Only the CDR3 part of the read is kept: 39 bases, read in frame from the first base. The germline V gene (reference sequence) sets CDR1 to MNHEY and CDR2 to SMNVEV.